Following are 25 T cell receptor beta chains from one sample sequenced in a study of blood T cell repertoires in COVID-19. Measured with immunoSEQ multiplex PCR; TCRdb has only the in-frame clones, and not every one. The sample yields some 22,000 clones, roughly 80% seen once. The sample was peripheral blood. These receptors originate from a man in his sixties or seventies with acute or convalescent COVID-19.

This clone appeared once. The chain uses TRBV28 and TRBJ1-4, with a weak D call TRBD1 (5 bases). Germline CDR1 reads MDHEN; CDR2 reads SYDVKM. Trimming cost V 11 bases and J 0 bases, with 13 bases left between them. The CDR3 is 14 amino acids. The CDR3 is CAGGGDPTNEKLFF. The CDR3 nucleotides are TGTGCCGGCGGGGGGGATCCAACTAATGAAAAACTGTTTTTT.

The rearrangement uses TRBV14 and TRBJ1-6; D may be TRBD1 (6 bases). This CDR3 contains 18 residues. Germline CDR1 is SGHDN and CDR2 is FVKESK. V lost 5 bases to trimming and J lost 4 bases, with 21 bases between them. CDR3 region: CASSKRTVPTPYNSPLHF. The CDR3 region has the DNA TGTGCCAGCAGCAAAAGGACAGTCCCAACACCATATAATTCACCCCTCCACTTT.

The chain has TRBV19 and TRBJ1-1; D not certain. This CDR3 comprises 15 residues. V was shortened by 7 bases and J by 4 bases, with 19 bases between the two germline ends. Germline V gives CDR1 LNHDA, CDR2 SQIVND (reference sequence). As DNA, the CDR3 is TGTGCCAGTACCCCGGGAAGGATCGAGAGCACTGAAGCTTTCTTT. Protein sequence: CASTPGRIESTEAFF.

V gene TRBV6-2 or TRBV6-3 combines with J gene TRBJ1-2, with D possibly matching TRBD1 (5 bases). CDR1 is MNHEY, CDR2 SVGEGT, per germline. This CDR3 has 12 residues. Deletions cut 6 bases from V and 10 bases from J, with 15 bases between. CDR3 loop: CASSKLGGYYTF. CDR3 sequence (DNA): TGTGCCAGCAGCAAGTTGGGGGGATACTACACCTTC.

The V and J genes are TRBV19 and TRBJ1-6, with 8 bases fitting TRBD1. J lost 11 bases, V lost 5 bases, and 8 bases had no gene match. The CDR3 totals 14 residues. Germline values: CDR1 LNHDA, CDR2 SQIVND (reference sequence). The CDR3 region is CASSSQGARAPLHF. The DNA of the CDR3 is TGTGCCAGTAGTTCGCAGGGGGCGCGGGCACCCCTCCACTTT.

The chain links TRBV19 to TRBJ1-4; 7 bases fit TRBD1. The CDR3 totals 16 residues. The V gene's germline CDR1 is LNHDA and CDR2 SQIVND (reference sequence). Losses at the gene ends were 5 bases for V and 0 bases for J; bases not matched to a gene: 6. CDR3 residues: CASSFRDRTTNEKLFF. DNA for the CDR3: TGTGCCAGTAGTTTCCGGGACAGAACAACTAATGAAAAACTGTTTTTT.

The V call is TRBV27, the J call TRBJ1-4, with a possible D match to TRBD1 (5 bases). The CDR3 runs 15 residues. With 4 bases removed from V and 6 bases from J, the gap between germline ends came to 15 bases. The germline CDR1 and CDR2 sequences are MNHEY and SMNVEV (reference sequence). CDR3 protein: CASSSPGGGHEKLFF. The CDR3 DNA follows: TGTGCCAGCAGTTCCCCTGGGGGGGGACATGAAAAACTGTTTTTT.

The rearrangement links TRBV12-3 or TRBV12-4 to TRBJ1-1, with 7 bases lining up with TRBD1. Unmatched junction bases numbered 5, after V lost 5 bases and J lost 5 bases. The CDR3 sequence is 13 residues long. This chain's CDR3 is CASSKGQWTEAFF. The CDR3 nucleotides read TGTGCCAGCAGTAAGGGACAGTGGACTGAAGCTTTCTTT.

The sample holds a few counts of this clone. V and J are TRBV5-5 and TRBJ1-5, with 8 bases aligning to TRBD1. The junction had 7 bases not matched to a gene; V was cut back by 4 bases and J by 4 bases. Germline assignment: CDR1 SGHKS and CDR2 YYEKEE (reference sequence). The CDR3 loop spans 15 amino acids. The DNA of the CDR3 is TGTGCCAGCAGCCCATCGACAGGGGAGAATCAGCCCCAGCATTTT. This sequence encodes CASSPSTGENQPQHF.

This chain joins TRBV5-4 and TRBJ1-1, with 11 positions matching TRBD1. Trimming removed 3 bases from V and 4 bases from J; junction bases left unmatched: 8. The CDR3 loop spans 16 amino acids. CDR1 and CDR2 from the germline V gene are SGHNT and YYREEE (reference sequence). The CDR3 here is CASSWGQGVIGTEAFF. As DNA, the CDR3 is TGTGCCAGCAGCTGGGGACAGGGGGTAATCGGCACTGAAGCTTTCTTT.

This sequence joins TRBV5-4 and TRBJ2-1; D remains ambiguous. The CDR3 has 13 amino acids. The V and J ends lost 0 bases and 7 bases respectively, with 8 bases between them. Germline lookup yields CDR1 SGHNT and CDR2 YYREEE (reference sequence). This CDR3 is CASSLESTNEQFF. The CDR3 coding sequence is TGTGCCAGCAGCTTGGAGTCTACTAATGAGCAGTTCTTC.

This clone appeared a few times. This rearrangement joins TRBV9 to TRBJ1-2; 7 bases map to TRBD1. Germline CDR1 is SGDLS and CDR2 is YYNGEE. V lost 4 bases, J lost 2 bases, and 5 bases stayed unmatched. The CDR3 has 14 residues. The CDR3 nucleotides are TGTGCCAGCAGCCGGAGGGACAGCAACTATGGCTACACCTTC. As protein: CASSRRDSNYGYTF.

The chain is built from TRBV7-9 and TRBJ2-7, with D perhaps TRBD2 (6 bases). Germline V CDR1 and CDR2: SEHNR, FQNEAQ (reference sequence). V gave up 0 bases and J gave up 3 bases, with 15 bases separating them. The length of the CDR3 is 16 residues. The CDR3 loop reads CASSLAISGRDYEQYF. The CDR3 coding sequence is TGTGCCAGCAGCTTAGCGATTAGTGGGCGGGACTACGAGCAGTACTTC. The entire variable domain, with the rest obtained from reference TRBV7-9 and TRBJ2-7, is as follows: DTGVSQNPRHKITKRGQNVTFRCDPISEHNRLYWYRQTLGQGPEFLTYFQNEAQLEKSRLLSDRFSAERPKGSFSTLEIQRTEQGDSAMYLCASSLAISGRDYEQYFGPGTRLTVT.

V gene TRBV28 combines with J gene TRBJ1-4; 7 bases line up with TRBD1. The length of the CDR3 is 15 residues. The J segment lost 8 bases and the V segment lost 5 bases, leaving 11 bases of the junction unmatched. Germline assignment: CDR1 MDHEN and CDR2 SYDVKM. The CDR3 DNA sequence: TGTGCCAGCAGTCAACTCGGGACAGCAGACGAAAAACTGTTTTTT. This encodes CASSQLGTADEKLFF.

The rearrangement uses TRBV5-5 and TRBJ1-5, with 11 bases aligning to TRBD1. CDR3 length equals 16 residues. V trimming: 4 bases; J trimming: 3 bases; junction bases outside the gene matches: 6. CDR1 is SGHKS, CDR2 YYEKEE, per germline (reference sequence). The CDR3 DNA reads as TGTGCCAGCAGCCCCCGGGACAGGGGGATCAATCAGCCCCAGCATTTT. Its protein product is CASSPRDRGINQPQHF.

This clone was seen a single time. The CDR3, as DNA: TGTGCCAGCAGCGTAGCGGGACAGGGTGAGCTGTTTTTT. Its protein is CASSVAGQGELFF. J is TRBJ2-2 and V is TRBV9; 9 nucleotides line up with TRBD1. Germline V CDR1 and CDR2: SGDLS, YYNGEE. The CDR3 length is 13 residues. The trim removed 0 bases at V and 11 bases at J, leaving 2 bases unmatched.

This chain connects TRBV30 to TRBJ2-7; the D is unclear. Germline V gives CDR1 GTSNPN, CDR2 SVGIG (reference sequence). The CDR3 length is 12 residues. With 3 bases removed from V and 2 bases from J, the gap between germline ends came to 8 bases. The CDR3 loop reads CAWRAATYEQYF. CDR3 DNA sequence: TGTGCCTGGAGAGCAGCGACCTACGAGCAGTACTTC.

The chain couples TRBV19 to TRBJ2-7; D is perhaps TRBD1 (6 bases). CDR3 length equals 16 residues. Germline CDR1 is LNHDA and CDR2 is SQIVND (reference sequence). V gave up 3 bases and J gave up 0 bases, with 15 bases separating them. The CDR3: CASSINLRTDSYEQYF. The CDR3 DNA is TGTGCCAGTAGTATTAATCTCAGGACAGACTCCTACGAGCAGTACTTC.

CDR3 DNA: TGTGCCAGTAGTATACAGTACAACTCCTACGAGCAGTACTTC. Translating it yields CASSIQYNSYEQYF. This chain joins TRBV19 and TRBJ2-7; D is unclear. The CDR3 sequence is 14 residues long. Germline V gives CDR1 LNHDA, CDR2 SQIVND (reference sequence). The ends were cut back, 2 bases at V and 0 bases at J, with 8 bases in the middle.

The chain uses TRBV29-1 and TRBJ2-4; 9 bases are shared with TRBD1. After removal of 6 bases from V and 8 bases from J, the junction contained 8 bases not matched to a gene. In germline, CDR1 is SQVTM, CDR2 ANQGSEA. The CDR3 spans 13 residues. The CDR3 DNA reads TGCAGCGTGGGGGGACAGGGAGCGGACATTCAGTACTTC. Translation gives CSVGGQGADIQYF.

The CDR3 spells CASSIRDRATYGYTF. CDR3 bases: TGTGCCAGTAGTATACGAGACAGGGCTACCTATGGCTACACCTTC. This chain links TRBV19 with TRBJ1-2, with 7 bases identical to TRBD1. The trim removed 2 bases at V and 4 bases at J, leaving 7 bases unmatched. Germline V CDR1 and CDR2: LNHDA, SQIVND (reference sequence). The CDR3 loop spans 15 amino acids.

The chain has TRBV4-1 and TRBJ2-1, with TRBD1 identical over 9 bases. Germline V gene sequence: CDR1 MGHRA, CDR2 YSYEKL. The CDR3 length is 19 residues. The V gene end was trimmed by 1 base and the J gene end by 4 bases; junction bases not matched to a gene: 14. CDR3 region: CASSQGERGGQGPYNEQFF. The CDR3 DNA is TGCGCCAGCAGCCAAGGAGAGAGGGGGGGACAGGGCCCTTACAATGAGCAGTTCTTC.

J is TRBJ1-4 and V is TRBV30, with D maybe TRBD1 (6 bases). Per germline, CDR1 GTSNPN and CDR2 SVGIG (reference sequence). The V gene lost 3 bases and the J gene lost 8 bases, with 13 bases spanning the gap. The CDR3 totals 13 residues. The CDR3, as DNA: TGTGCCTGGAGAGGAACAGGGTGGGAAAAACTGTTTTTT. Protein sequence: CAWRGTGWEKLFF.

V and J are TRBV24-1 and TRBJ1-5; D unresolved. Trimming removed 3 bases at V and 5 bases at J, with 4 bases between. The CDR3 extends over 12 amino acids. CDR1 and CDR2 (germline): KGHDR, SFDVKD. CDR3 residues: CATSDADQPQHF. In DNA, the CDR3 is TGTGCCACCAGTGATGCGGATCAGCCCCAGCATTTT.

The chain has TRBV3-1 (or the pseudogene TRBV3-2) and TRBJ1-1, with 9 bases aligning to TRBD1. The CDR3 sequence is 16 residues long. After removal of 3 bases from V and 4 bases from J, the junction contained 9 bases not matched to a gene. Germline CDR1 and CDR2: LGHDT and YNNKEL (reference sequence). The chain's CDR3 is CASSQPAQGAPTEAFF. CDR3 DNA sequence: TGTGCCAGCAGCCAGCCGGCACAGGGGGCCCCCACTGAAGCTTTCTTT.